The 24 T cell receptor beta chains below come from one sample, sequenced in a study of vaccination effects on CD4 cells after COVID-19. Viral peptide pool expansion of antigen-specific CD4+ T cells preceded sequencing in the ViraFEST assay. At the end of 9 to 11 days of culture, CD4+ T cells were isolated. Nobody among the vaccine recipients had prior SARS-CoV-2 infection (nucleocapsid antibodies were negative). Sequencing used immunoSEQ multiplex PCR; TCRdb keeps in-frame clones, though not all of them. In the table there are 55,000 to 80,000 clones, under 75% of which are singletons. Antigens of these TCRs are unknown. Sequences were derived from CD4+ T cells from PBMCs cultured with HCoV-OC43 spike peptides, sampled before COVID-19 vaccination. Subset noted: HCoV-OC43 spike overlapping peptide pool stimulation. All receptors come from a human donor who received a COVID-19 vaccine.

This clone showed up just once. The CDR3 DNA reads TGTGCCAGTAGATCAGGGGGCGTCTCACCCCTCCACTTT. This encodes CASRSGGVSPLHF. This chain links TRBV19 with TRBJ1-6, with 8 bases identical to TRBD1. The CDR3 has 13 amino acids. V lost 6 bases and J lost 10; bases outside the gene matches: 5. Germline CDR1 LNHDA, CDR2 SQIVND (reference sequence). Complete variable domain (other parts from reference TRBV19 and TRBJ1-6): DGGITQSPKYLFRKEGQNVTLSCEQNLNHDAMYWYRQDPGQGLRLIYYSQIVNDFQKGDIAEGYSVSREKKESFPLTVTSAQKNPTAFYLCASRSGGVSPLHFGNGTRLTVT.

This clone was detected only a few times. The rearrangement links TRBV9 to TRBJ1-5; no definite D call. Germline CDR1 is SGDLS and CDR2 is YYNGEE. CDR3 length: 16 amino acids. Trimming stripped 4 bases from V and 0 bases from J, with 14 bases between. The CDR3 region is CASSPRGEISNQPQHF. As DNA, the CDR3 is TGTGCCAGCAGCCCCCGGGGAGAGATTAGCAATCAGCCCCAGCATTTT.

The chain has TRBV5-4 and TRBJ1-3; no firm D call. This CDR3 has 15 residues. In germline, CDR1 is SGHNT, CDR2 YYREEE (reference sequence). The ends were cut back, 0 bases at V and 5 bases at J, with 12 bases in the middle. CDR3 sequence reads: CASSLGTGLRNTIYF. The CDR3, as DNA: TGTGCCAGCAGCTTGGGAACGGGGTTGAGAAACACCATATATTTT.

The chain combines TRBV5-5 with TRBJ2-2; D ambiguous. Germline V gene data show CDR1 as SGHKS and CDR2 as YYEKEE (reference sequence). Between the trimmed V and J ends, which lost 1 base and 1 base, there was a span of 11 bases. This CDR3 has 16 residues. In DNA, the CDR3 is TGTGCCAGCAGCTTGATTATTCCGGTGAACACCGGGGAGCTGTTTTTT. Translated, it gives CASSLIIPVNTGELFF.

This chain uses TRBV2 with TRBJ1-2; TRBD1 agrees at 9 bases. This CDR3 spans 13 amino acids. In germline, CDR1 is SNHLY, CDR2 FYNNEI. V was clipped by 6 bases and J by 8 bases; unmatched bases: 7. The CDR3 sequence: CASSTQGAGGYTF. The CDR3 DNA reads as TGTGCCAGCAGCACACAGGGGGCCGGAGGCTACACCTTC.

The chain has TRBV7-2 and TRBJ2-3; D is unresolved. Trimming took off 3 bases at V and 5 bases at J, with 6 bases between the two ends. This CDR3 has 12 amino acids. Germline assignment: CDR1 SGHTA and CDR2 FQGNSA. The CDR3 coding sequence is TGTGCCAGCAGCTTTGCTCGAGATACGCAGTATTTT. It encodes CASSFARDTQYF.

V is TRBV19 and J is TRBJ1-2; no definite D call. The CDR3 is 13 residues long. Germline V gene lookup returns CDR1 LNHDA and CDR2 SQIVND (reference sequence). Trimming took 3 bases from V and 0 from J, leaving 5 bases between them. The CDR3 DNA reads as TGTGCCAGTAGTATGGGAACTAACTATGGCTACACCTTC. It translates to CASSMGTNYGYTF.

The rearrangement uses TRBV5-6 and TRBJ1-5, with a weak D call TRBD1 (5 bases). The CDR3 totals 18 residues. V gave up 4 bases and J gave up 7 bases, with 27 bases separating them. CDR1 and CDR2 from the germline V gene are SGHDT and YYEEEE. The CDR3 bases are TGTGCCAGCAGCGGAAGCAAACGCGGGGCGAACCTTATCCAGCCCCAGCATTTT. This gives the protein CASSGSKRGANLIQPQHF.

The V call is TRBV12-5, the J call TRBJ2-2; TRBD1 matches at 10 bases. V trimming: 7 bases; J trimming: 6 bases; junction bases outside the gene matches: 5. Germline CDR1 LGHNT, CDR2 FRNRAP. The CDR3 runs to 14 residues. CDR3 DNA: TGTGCTAGTGCTGGGGGACAGGGGTCCGGGGAGCTGTTTTTT. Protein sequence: CASAGGQGSGELFF.

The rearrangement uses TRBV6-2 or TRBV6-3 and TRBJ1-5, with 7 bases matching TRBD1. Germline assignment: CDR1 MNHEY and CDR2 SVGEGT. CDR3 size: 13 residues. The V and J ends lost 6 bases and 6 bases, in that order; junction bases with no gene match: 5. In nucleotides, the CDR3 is TGTGCCAGCAGCGACAGGGAAAGTCAGCCCCAGCATTTT. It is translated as CASSDRESQPQHF.

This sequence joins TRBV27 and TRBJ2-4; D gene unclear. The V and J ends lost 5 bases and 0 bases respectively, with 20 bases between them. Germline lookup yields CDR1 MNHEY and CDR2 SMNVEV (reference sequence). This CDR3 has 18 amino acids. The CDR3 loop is CASSPTVVITTAKNIQYF. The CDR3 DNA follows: TGTGCCAGCAGTCCCACCGTGGTAATCACGACAGCCAAAAACATTCAGTACTTC.

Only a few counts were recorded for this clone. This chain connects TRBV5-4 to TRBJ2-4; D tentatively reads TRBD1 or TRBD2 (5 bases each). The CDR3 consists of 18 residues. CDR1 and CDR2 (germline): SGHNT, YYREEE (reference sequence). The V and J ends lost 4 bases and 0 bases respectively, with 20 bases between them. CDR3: CASSVGENQITAKNIQYF. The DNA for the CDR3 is TGTGCCAGCAGCGTAGGGGAGAATCAAATAACAGCCAAAAACATTCAGTACTTC.

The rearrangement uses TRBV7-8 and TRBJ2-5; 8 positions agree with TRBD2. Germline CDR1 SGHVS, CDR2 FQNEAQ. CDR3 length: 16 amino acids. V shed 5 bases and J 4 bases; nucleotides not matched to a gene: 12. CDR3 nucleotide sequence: TGTGCCAGCAGCCGCCAACTGAGCGGGGGAGGAGAGACCCAGTACTTC. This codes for CASSRQLSGGGETQYF. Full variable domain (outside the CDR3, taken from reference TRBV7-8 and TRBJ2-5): GAGVSQSPRYKVAKRGQDVALRCDPISGHVSLFWYQQALGQGPEFLTYFQNEAQLDKSGLPSDRFFAERPEGSVSTLKIQRTQQEDSAVYLCASSRQLSGGGETQYFGPGTRLLVL.

CDR3 in amino acids: CASSSLDRLAETQYF. CDR3 nucleotide sequence: TGTGCCAGCAGTTCCTTAGACAGGCTCGCAGAGACCCAGTACTTC. The chain carries TRBV28 and TRBJ2-5, with a weak D call TRBD1 (6 bases). The CDR3 runs to 15 residues. Germline CDR1 reads MDHEN; CDR2 reads SYDVKM. V was pared by 4 bases and J by 4 bases, with 16 bases between.

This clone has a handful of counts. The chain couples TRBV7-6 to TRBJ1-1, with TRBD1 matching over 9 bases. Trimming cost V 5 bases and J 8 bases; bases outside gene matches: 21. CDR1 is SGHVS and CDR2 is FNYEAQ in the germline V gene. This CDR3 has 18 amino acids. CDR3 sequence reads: CASSARDPDRGPLLEAFF. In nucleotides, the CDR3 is TGTGCCAGCAGCGCCCGGGATCCGGACAGGGGACCGCTTTTGGAAGCTTTCTTT.

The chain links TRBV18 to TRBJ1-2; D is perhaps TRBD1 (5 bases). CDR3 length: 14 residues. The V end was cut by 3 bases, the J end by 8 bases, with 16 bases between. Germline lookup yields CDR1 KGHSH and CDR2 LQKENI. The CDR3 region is CASSPVAGSEGYTF. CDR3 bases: TGTGCCAGCTCACCGGTTGCAGGGTCGGAGGGCTACACCTTC.

DNA of the CDR3: TGTGCCAGCAGCGTAGACACTCGCACAGATACGCAGTATTTT. Its translation is CASSVDTRTDTQYF. The rearrangement joins TRBV9 to TRBJ2-3; no clear D. The CDR3 runs to 14 residues. The germline gives CDR1 SGDLS, CDR2 YYNGEE. The ends were cut back, 0 bases at V and 1 base at J, with 6 bases in the middle. The full variable domain, completed using reference TRBV9 and TRBJ2-3, is DSGVTQTPKHLITATGQRVTLRCSPRSGDLSVYWYQQSLDQGLQFLIQYYNGEERAKGNILERFSAQQFPDLHSELNLSSLELGDSALYFCASSVDTRTDTQYFGPGTRLTVL.

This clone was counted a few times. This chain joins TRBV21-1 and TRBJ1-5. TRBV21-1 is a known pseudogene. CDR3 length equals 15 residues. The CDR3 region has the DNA TGTGCCAGCTCCCCAAAGGGCTTAGGCAATCAGCCCCAGCATTTT. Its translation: CASSPKGLGNQPQHF.

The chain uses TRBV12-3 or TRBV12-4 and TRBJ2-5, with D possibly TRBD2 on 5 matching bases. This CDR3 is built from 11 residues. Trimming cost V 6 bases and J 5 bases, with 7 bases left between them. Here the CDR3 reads CASRRRETQYF. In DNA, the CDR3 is TGTGCCAGCAGGAGGAGGGAGACCCAGTACTTC.

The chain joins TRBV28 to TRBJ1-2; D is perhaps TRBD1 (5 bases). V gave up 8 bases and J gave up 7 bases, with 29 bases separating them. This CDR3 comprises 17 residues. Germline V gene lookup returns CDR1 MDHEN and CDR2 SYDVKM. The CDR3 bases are TGTGCCAGCGGATTAGGGGCGAACGCTGTTCTCTTATCTGGCTACACCTTC. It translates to CASGLGANAVLLSGYTF.

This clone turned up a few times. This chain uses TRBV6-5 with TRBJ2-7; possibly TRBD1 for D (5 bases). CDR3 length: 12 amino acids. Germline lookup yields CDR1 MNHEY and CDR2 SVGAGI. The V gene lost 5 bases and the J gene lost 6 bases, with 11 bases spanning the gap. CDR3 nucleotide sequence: TGTGCCAGCAGTCTCACAGGTAGCGAGCAGTACGTC. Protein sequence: CASSLTGSEQYV.

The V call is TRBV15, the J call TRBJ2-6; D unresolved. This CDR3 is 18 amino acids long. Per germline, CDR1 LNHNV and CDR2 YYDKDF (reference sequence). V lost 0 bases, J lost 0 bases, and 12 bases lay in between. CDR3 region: CATSRDPAVPSGANVLTF. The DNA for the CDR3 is TGTGCCACCAGCAGAGATCCGGCAGTACCCTCTGGGGCCAACGTCCTGACTTTC.

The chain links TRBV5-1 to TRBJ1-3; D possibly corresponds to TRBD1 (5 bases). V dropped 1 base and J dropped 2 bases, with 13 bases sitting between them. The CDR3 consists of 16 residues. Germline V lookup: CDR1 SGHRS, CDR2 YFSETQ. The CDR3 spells CASSLNWGTPGNTIYF. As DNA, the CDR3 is TGCGCCAGCAGCTTGAACTGGGGGACTCCTGGAAACACCATATATTTT. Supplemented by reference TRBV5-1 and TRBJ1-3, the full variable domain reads KAGVTQTPRYLIKTRGQQVTLSCSPISGHRSVSWYQQTPGQGLQFLFEYFSETQRNKGNFPGRFSGRQFSNSRSEMNVSTLELGDSALYLCASSLNWGTPGNTIYFGEGSWLTVV.

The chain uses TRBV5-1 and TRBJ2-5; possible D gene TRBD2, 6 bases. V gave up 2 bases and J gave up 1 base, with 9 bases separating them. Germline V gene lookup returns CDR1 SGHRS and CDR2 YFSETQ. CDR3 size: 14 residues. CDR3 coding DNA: TGCGCCAGCAGCTTAGGCGGGATCCAAGAGACCCAGTACTTC. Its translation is CASSLGGIQETQYF.